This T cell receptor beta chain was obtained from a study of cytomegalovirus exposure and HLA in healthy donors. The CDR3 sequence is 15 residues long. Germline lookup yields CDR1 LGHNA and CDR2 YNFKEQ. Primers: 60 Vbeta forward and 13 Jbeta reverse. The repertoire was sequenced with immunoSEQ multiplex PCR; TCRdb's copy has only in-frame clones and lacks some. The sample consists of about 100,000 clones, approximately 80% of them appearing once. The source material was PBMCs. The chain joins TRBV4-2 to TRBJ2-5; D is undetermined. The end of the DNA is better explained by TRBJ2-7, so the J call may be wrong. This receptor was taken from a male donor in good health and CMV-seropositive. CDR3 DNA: TGTGCCAGCAGCCAAGATCGTCCCTACTCCTACGAGCAGTACTTC. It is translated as CASSQDRPYSYEQYF.